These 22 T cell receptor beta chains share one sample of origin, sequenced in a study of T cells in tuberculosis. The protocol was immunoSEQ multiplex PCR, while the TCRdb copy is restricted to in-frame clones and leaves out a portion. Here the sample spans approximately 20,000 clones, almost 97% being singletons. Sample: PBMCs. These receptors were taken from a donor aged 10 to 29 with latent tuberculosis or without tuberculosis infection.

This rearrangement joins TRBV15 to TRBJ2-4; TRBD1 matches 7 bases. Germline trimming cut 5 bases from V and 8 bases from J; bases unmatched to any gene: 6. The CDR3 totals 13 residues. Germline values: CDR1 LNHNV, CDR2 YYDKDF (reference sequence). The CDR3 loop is CATSRPTGDIQYF. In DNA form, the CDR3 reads TGTGCCACCAGCCGACCAACAGGGGACATTCAGTACTTC.

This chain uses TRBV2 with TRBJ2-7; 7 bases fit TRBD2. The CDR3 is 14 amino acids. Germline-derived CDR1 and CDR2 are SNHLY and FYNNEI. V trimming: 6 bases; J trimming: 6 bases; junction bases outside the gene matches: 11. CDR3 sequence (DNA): TGTGCCAGCAGGACCCAGGGAGGGGTAGTCGAGCAGTACTTC. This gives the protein CASRTQGGVVEQYF. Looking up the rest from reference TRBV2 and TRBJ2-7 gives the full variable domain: EPEVTQTPSHQVTQMGQEVILRCVPISNHLYFYWYRQILGQKVEFLVSFYNNEISEKSEIFDDQFSVERPDGSNFTLKIRSTKLEDSAMYFCASRTQGGVVEQYFGPGTRLTVT.

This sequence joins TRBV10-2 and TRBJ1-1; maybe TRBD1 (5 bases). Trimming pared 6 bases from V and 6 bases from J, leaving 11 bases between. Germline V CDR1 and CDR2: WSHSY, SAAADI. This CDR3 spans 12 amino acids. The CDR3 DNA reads TGCGCCAGCAGGGGCCCGGGGGCTGAAGCTTTCTTT. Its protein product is CASRGPGAEAFF.

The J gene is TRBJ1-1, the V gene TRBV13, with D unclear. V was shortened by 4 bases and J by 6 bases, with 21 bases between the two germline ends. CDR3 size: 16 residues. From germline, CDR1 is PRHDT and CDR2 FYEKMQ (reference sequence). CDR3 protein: CASSSPRAGLSAEAFF. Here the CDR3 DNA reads TGTGCCAGCAGCTCCCCTCGCGCAGGCCTATCGGCTGAAGCTTTCTTT. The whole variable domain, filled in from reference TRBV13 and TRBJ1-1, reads AAGVIQSPRHLIKEKRETATLKCYPIPRHDTVYWYQQGPGQDPQFLISFYEKMQSDKGSIPDRFSAQQFSDYHSELNMSSLELGDSALYFCASSSPRAGLSAEAFFGQGTRLTVV.

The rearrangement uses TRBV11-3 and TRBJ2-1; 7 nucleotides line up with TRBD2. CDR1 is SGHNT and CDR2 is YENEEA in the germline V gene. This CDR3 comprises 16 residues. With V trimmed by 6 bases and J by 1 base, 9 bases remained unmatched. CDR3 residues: CASSSYGEGSYNEQFF. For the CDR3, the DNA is TGTGCCAGCAGTTCCTACGGGGAGGGTTCCTACAATGAGCAGTTCTTC.

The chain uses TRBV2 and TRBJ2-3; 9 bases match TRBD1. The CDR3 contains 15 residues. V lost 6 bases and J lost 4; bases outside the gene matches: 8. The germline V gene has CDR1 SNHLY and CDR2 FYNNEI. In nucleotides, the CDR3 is TGTGCCAGCAGGCAAAGGACAGGGGTGGCAGATACGCAGTATTTT. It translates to CASRQRTGVADTQYF.

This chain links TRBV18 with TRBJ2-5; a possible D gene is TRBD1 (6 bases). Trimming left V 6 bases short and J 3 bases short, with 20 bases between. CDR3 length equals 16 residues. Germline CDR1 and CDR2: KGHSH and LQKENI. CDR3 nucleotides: TGTGCCAGCTCGTACAGGGTTGGGGTCGGGGAAGAGACCCAGTACTTC. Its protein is CASSYRVGVGEETQYF.

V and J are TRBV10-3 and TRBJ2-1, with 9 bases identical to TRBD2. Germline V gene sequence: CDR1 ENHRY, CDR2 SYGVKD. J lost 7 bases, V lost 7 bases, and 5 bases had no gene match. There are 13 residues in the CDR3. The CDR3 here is CAITGGGANEQFF. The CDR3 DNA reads TGTGCCATCACGGGCGGGGGGGCGAATGAGCAGTTCTTC.

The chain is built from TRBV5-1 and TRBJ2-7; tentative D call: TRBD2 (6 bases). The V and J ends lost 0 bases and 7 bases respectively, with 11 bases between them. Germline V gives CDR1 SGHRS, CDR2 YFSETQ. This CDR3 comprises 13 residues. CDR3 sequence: CASSLGTRGEQYF. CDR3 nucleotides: TGCGCCAGCAGCTTGGGTACACGGGGGGAGCAGTACTTC.

This chain's CDR3 is CASSFTTGTGTNYGYTF. In DNA, the CDR3 is TGCGCCAGCAGCTTTACGACCGGGACAGGAACTAACTATGGCTACACCTTC. The chain links TRBV5-1 to TRBJ1-2; TRBD1 agrees at 8 bases. Germline V CDR1 and CDR2: SGHRS, YFSETQ. V lost 2 bases, J lost 0 bases, and 9 bases stayed unmatched. CDR3 length: 17 residues.

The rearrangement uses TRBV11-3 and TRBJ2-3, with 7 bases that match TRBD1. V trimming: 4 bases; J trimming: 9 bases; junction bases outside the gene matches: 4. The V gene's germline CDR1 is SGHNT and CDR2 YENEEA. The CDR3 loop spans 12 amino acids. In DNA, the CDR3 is TGTGCCAGCAGCTCTACAGGGGACACGCAGTATTTT. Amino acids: CASSSTGDTQYF.

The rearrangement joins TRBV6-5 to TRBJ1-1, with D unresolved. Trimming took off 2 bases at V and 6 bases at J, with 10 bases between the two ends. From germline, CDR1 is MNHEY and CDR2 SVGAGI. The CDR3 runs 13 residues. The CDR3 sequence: CASSYEGWAEAFF. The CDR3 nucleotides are TGTGCCAGCAGTTACGAGGGTTGGGCTGAAGCTTTCTTT.

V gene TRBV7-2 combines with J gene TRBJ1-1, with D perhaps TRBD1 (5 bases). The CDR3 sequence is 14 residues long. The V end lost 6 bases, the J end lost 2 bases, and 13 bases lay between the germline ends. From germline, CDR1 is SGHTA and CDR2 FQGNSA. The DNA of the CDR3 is TGTGCCAGCAGGCCGATCGGGGGAAACACTGAAGCTTTCTTT. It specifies CASRPIGGNTEAFF.

CDR3 loop: CASSLVFSWENEAFF. In DNA, the CDR3 is TGCGCCAGCAGCTTGGTTTTTAGTTGGGAGAATGAAGCTTTCTTT. The chain combines TRBV5-1 with TRBJ1-1, with D uncertain. Germline V gives CDR1 SGHRS, CDR2 YFSETQ. The CDR3 has 15 residues. Between the trimmed V and J ends, which lost 0 bases and 7 bases, there was a span of 16 bases.

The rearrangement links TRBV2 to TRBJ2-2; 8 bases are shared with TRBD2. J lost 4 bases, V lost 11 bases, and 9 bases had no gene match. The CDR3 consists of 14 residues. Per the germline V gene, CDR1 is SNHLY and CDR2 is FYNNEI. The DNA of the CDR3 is TGTGCCGGCGCGGGGGGCCCCCTCACCGGGGAGCTGTTTTTT. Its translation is CAGAGGPLTGELFF. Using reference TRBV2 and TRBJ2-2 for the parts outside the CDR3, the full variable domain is EPEVTQTPSHQVTQMGQEVILRCVPISNHLYFYWYRQILGQKVEFLVSFYNNEISEKSEIFDDQFSVERPDGSNFTLKIRSTKLEDSAMYFCAGAGGPLTGELFFGEGSRLTVL.

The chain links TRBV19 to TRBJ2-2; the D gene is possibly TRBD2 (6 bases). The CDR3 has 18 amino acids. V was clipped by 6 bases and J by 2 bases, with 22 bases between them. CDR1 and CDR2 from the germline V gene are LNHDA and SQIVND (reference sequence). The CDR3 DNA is TGTGCCAGTAGCGTGCGGGGCCTGCTACGATCCAACACCGGGGAGCTGTTTTTT. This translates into CASSVRGLLRSNTGELFF.

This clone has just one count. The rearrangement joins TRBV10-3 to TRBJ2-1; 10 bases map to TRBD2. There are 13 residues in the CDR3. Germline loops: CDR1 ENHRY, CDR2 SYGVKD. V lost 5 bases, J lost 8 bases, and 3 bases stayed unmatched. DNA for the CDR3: TGTGCCATCAGTCCTAGCGGGGGTCATGAGCAGTTCTTC. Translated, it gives CAISPSGGHEQFF.

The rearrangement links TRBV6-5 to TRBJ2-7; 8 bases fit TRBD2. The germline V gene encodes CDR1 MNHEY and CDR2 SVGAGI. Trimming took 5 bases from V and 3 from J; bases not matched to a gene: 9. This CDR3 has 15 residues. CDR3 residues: CASSAPSAGGYEQYF. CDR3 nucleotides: TGTGCCAGCAGTGCCCCTAGCGCGGGAGGCTACGAGCAGTACTTC.

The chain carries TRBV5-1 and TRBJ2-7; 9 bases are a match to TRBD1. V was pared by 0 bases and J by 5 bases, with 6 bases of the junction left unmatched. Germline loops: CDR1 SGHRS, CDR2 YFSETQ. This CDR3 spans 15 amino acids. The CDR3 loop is CASSLAGTGMNEQYF. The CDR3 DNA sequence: TGCGCCAGCAGCTTGGCCGGGACAGGGATGAACGAGCAGTACTTC.

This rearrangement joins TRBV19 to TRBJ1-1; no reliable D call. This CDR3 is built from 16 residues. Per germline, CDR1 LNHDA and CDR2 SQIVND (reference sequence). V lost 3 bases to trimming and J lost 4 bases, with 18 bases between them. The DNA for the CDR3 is TGTGCCAGTAGTATCGATCGGCGGATACAAATCACTGAAGCTTTCTTT. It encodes CASSIDRRIQITEAFF.

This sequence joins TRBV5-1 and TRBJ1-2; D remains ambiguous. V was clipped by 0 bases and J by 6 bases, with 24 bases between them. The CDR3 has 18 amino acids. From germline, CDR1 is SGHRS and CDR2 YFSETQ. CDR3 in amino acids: CASSLVSTLAPKRNGYTF. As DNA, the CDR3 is TGCGCCAGCAGCTTGGTGTCCACCCTTGCGCCGAAGCGGAATGGCTACACCTTC.

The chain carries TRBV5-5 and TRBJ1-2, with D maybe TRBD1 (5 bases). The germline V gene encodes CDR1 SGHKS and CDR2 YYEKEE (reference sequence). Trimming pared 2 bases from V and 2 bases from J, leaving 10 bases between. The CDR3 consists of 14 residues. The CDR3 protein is CASSFFQGNYGYTF. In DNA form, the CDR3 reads TGTGCCAGCAGCTTCTTTCAGGGAAACTATGGCTACACCTTC.